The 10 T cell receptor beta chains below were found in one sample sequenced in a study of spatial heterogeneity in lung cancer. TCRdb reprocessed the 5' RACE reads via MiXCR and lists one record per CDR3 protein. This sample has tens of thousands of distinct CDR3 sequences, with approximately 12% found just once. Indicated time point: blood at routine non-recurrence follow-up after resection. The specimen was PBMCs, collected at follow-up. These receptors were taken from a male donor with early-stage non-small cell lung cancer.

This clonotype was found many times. CDR3: CASSQDSQKAFF. In DNA form, the CDR3 reads TGTGCCAGCAGCCAAGATAGCCAGAAAGCTTTCTTT. The rearrangement joins TRBV3-1 to TRBJ1-1; D gene unclear. CDR3 size: 12 residues. Looked up from germline, CDR1 is LGHDT and CDR2 is YNNKEL (reference sequence). Deletions cut 0 bases from V and 9 bases from J, with 8 bases between. Looking up the rest from reference TRBV3-1 and TRBJ1-1 gives the full variable domain: DTAVSQTPKYLVTQMGNDKSIKCEQNLGHDTMYWYKQDSKKFLKIMFSYNNKELIINETVPNRFSPKSPDKAHLNLHINSLELGDSAVYFCASSQDSQKAFFGQGTRLTVV.

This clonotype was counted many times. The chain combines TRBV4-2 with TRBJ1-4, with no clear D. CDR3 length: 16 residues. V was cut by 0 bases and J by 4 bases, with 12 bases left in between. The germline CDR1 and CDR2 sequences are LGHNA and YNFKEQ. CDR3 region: CASSQDPGLGNEKLFF. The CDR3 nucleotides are TGTGCCAGCAGCCAAGATCCCGGCTTGGGTAATGAAAAACTGTTTTTT.

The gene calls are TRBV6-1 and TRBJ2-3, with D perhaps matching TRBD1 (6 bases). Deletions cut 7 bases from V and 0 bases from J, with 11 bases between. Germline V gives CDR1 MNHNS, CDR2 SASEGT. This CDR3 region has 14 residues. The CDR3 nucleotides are TGTGCCAGCATAAGGACAGTTAGCACAGATACGCAGTATTTT. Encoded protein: CASIRTVSTDTQYF.

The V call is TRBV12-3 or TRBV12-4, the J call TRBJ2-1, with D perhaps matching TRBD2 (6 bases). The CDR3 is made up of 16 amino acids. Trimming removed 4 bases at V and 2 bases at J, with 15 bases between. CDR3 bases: TGTGCCAGCAGTTCCCCCCTGGGCGGGACCTACAATGAGCAGTTCTTC. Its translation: CASSSPLGGTYNEQFF.

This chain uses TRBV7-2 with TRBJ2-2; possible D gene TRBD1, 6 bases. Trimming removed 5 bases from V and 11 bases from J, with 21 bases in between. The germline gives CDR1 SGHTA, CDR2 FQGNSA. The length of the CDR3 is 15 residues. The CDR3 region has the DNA TGTGCCAGCAGCCCAGACTCGAATGGGGGCCGTGAGCTGTTTTTT. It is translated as CASSPDSNGGRELFF.

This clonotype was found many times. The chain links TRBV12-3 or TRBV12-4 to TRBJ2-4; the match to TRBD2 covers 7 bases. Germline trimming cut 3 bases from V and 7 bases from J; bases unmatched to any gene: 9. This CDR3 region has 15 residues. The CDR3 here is CASSFDPGLENIQYF. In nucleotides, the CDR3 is TGTGCCAGCAGTTTTGATCCCGGACTAGAGAACATTCAGTACTTC.

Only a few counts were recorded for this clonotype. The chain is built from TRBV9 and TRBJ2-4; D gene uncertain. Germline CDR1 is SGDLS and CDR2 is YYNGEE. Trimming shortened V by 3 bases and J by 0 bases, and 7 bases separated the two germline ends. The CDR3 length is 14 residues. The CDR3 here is CASSATQAKNIQYF. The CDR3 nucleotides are TGTGCCAGCAGCGCGACTCAAGCCAAAAACATTCAGTACTTC.

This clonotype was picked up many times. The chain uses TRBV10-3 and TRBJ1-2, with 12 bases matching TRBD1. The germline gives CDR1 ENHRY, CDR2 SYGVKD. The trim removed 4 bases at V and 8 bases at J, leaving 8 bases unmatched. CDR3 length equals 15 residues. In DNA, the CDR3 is TGTGCCATCAGTGTCTCGGGACAGGGGGCGACCGGCTACACCTTC. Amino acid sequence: CAISVSGQGATGYTF.

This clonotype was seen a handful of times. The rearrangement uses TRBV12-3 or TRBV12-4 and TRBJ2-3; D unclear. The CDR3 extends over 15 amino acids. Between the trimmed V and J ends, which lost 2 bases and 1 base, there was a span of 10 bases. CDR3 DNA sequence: TGTGCCAGCAGTTTAACTAACCGGCGCACAGATACGCAGTATTTT. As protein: CASSLTNRRTDTQYF.

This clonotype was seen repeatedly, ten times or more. This chain's CDR3 is CAWSVLRRGNGYTF. The DNA of the CDR3 is TGTGCCTGGAGTGTACTGCGTAGGGGCAATGGCTACACCTTC. The J gene is TRBJ1-2, the V gene TRBV30; TRBD1 might be the D (5 bases). Germline V gene sequence: CDR1 GTSNPN, CDR2 SVGIG (reference sequence). V lost 0 bases to trimming and J lost 6 bases, with 14 bases between them. The CDR3 consists of 14 residues.